These T cell receptor beta chains were read from a single sample in a study of T cells after yellow fever vaccination. MiXCR, run by TCRdb on the 5' RACE reads, gives a single entry per CDR3 protein. This sample carries more than 300,000 distinct CDR3 sequences, over 3.5% of them seen once, and the ten largest clones take just under 20%. The sequencing used PBMCs, collected 15 days after the yellow fever booster vaccination. The receptors were sampled from a man aged 18-30 years who received the YFV17D yellow fever vaccine. CDR3s include the opening cysteine and the closing phenylalanine or tryptophan. The D gene is left open where the match is weak. Clone size is shown for a subset of rows, as once, few, many or a class of expanded clone.

few	TRBV12-3/TRBV12-4	.	TRBJ1-1	CASSFLVNTEAFF	TGTGCCAGCAGTTTTTTGGTAAACACTGAAGCTTTCTTT
.	TRBV18	TRBD1	TRBJ2-6	CASSSSTGGSSGANVLTF	TGTGCCAGCTCAAGCTCGACAGGGGGAAGCTCTGGGGCCAACGTCCTGACTTTC
many	TRBV7-2	TRBD1	TRBJ2-7	CASSRDRGAEQYF	TGTGCCAGCAGCCGAGACAGGGGCGCCGAGCAGTACTTC
many	TRBV4-1	.	TRBJ1-1	CASSQTRVNTEAFF	TGCGCCAGCAGCCAGACCCGGGTGAACACTGAAGCTTTCTTT
many	TRBV7-2	.	TRBJ2-2	CASRFARGAGTGELFF	TGTGCCAGCAGGTTCGCGAGGGGGGCAGGCACCGGGGAGCTGTTTTTT
many	TRBV9	.	TRBJ2-3	CASGRGPSTDTQYF	TGTGCCAGTGGTAGGGGACCAAGCACAGATACGCAGTATTTT
many	TRBV4-3	.	TRBJ1-4	CASSQERSTNEKLFF	TGCGCCAGCAGCCAAGAGCGATCAACTAATGAAAAACTGTTTTTT
.	TRBV5-1	.	TRBJ2-3	CASSPLDRGDTQYF	TGCGCCAGCTCCCCCCTTGACCGTGGAGATACGCAGTATTTT
few	TRBV18	.	TRBJ2-7	CASSPQMAGKECHF	TGTGCCAGCTCACCACAGATGGCCGGTAAGGAGTGCCACTTC
few	TRBV5-1	TRBD1	TRBJ2-2	CASSLGQGAGELFF	TGCGCCAGCAGCTTGGGACAGGGGGCCGGGGAGCTGTTTTTT
.	TRBV29-1	.	TRBJ2-2	CSVLDRSTGELFF	TGCAGCGTCCTTGACAGGTCCACCGGGGAGCTGTTTTTT
.	TRBV12-3/TRBV12-4	TRBD1	TRBJ2-1	CASSSWTGSSYNEQFF	TGTGCCAGCAGTTCGTGGACAGGAAGCTCCTACAATGAGCAGTTCTTC
many	TRBV2	.	TRBJ1-5	CASSAGSNQPQHF	TGTGCCAGCAGTGCCGGGAGCAATCAGCCCCAGCATTTT
few	TRBV5-1	TRBD1	TRBJ2-7	CASSLRGRGQYEQYF	TGCGCCAGCAGCTTGAGAGGCAGGGGGCAGTACGAGCAGTACTTC
few	TRBV4-1	TRBD1	TRBJ1-5	CASSQRAGGDQPQHF	TGCGCCAGCAGCCAACGAGCAGGGGGCGATCAGCCCCAGCATTTT
.	TRBV6-5	.	TRBJ2-7	CASSMRQDLEQYF	TGTGCCAGCAGTATGCGACAGGACCTAGAGCAGTACTTC
few	TRBV7-2	TRBD2	TRBJ2-5	CASSHGGLYSGGETQYF	TGTGCCAGCAGCCATGGGGGCCTGTATAGCGGGGGAGAGACCCAGTACTTC
few	TRBV5-1	.	TRBJ1-5	CASSLDGYNQPQHF	TGCGCCAGCAGCTTGGATGGCTACAATCAGCCCCAGCATTTT
few	TRBV7-2	TRBD1	TRBJ2-2	CASSLRPGQLTGELFF	TGTGCCAGCAGCTTAAGGCCGGGACAGCTCACCGGGGAGCTGTTTTTT
.	TRBV20-1	TRBD2	TRBJ2-5	CSAEGTNTLEETQYF	TGCAGTGCGGAAGGGACTAATACTTTGGAGGAGACCCAGTACTTC
many	TRBV6-2/TRBV6-3	.	TRBJ2-3	CASTPGGARGFTDTQYF	TGTGCCAGCACTCCGGGGGGCGCAAGGGGCTTCACAGATACGCAGTATTTT
.	TRBV5-1	TRBD1	TRBJ2-6	CASRQSTGQGRYSGANVLTF	TGCGCCAGCAGACAAAGCACGGGACAGGGGAGATACTCTGGGGCCAACGTCCTGACTTTC
.	TRBV11-1	.	TRBJ2-7	CASSFSRYYEQYF	TGTGCCAGCAGCTTTTCCCGCTACTACGAGCAGTACTTC
few	TRBV4-3	.	TRBJ2-3	CASSQDKGRPTTDTQYF	TGCGCCAGCAGCCAAGATAAGGGCAGGCCTACGACAGATACGCAGTATTTT
many	TRBV11-2	.	TRBJ2-2	CASRGAGEGELFF	TGTGCCAGCCGCGGGGCTGGAGAAGGGGAGCTGTTTTTT
.	TRBV2	.	TRBJ1-1	CARYKGLGTEAFF	TGTGCCAGGTATAAGGGCCTGGGTACTGAAGCTTTCTTT
.	TRBV5-1	.	TRBJ2-2	CASSPPDRNTGELFF	TGCGCCAGCAGCCCGCCAGACAGGAACACCGGGGAGCTGTTTTTT
few	TRBV10-3	TRBD2	TRBJ2-6	CAISEYGAGAYSGANVLTF	TGTGCCATCAGTGAGTATGGAGCGGGGGCCTACTCTGGGGCCAACGTCCTGACTTTC
many	TRBV7-2	.	TRBJ2-3	CASSLGASADTQYF	TGTGCCAGCAGCTTAGGTGCGAGCGCGGATACGCAGTATTTT
many	TRBV29-1	.	TRBJ2-7	CSVESEGYEQYF	TGCAGCGTTGAAAGCGAGGGATACGAGCAGTACTTC
few	TRBV7-8	TRBD1	TRBJ1-2	CASSVDRGGGYTF	TGTGCCAGCAGCGTCGACAGGGGCGGGGGCTACACCTTC
many	TRBV12-3/TRBV12-4	TRBD2	TRBJ2-1	CASSSRAGGLPSSYNEQFF	TGTGCCAGCAGTTCTCGAGCGGGGGGCCTCCCGAGCTCCTACAATGAGCAGTTCTTC
many	TRBV20-1	TRBD2	TRBJ2-3	CSARSGGVTDTQYF	TGCAGTGCTAGGTCCGGGGGGGTCACAGATACGCAGTATTTT
.	TRBV5-1	.	TRBJ2-5	CASSLVRAISRVEETQYF	TGCGCCAGCAGCTTGGTAAGGGCGATAAGTCGTGTAGAAGAGACCCAGTACTTC
many	TRBV5-1	TRBD1	TRBJ2-3	CASSLAPGTGIDTQYF	TGCGCCAGCAGTTTGGCCCCCGGGACAGGGATAGATACGCAGTATTTT
many	TRBV4-3	.	TRBJ1-1	CASSQDFGSVEAFF	TGCGCCAGCAGCCAAGATTTTGGGTCCGTTGAAGCTTTCTTT
many	TRBV7-3	.	TRBJ2-7	CASSLTRDTPREQYF	TGTGCCAGCAGCTTGACCCGGGACACCCCTCGCGAGCAGTACTTC
many	TRBV20-1	TRBD2	TRBJ2-1	CSAPTSGVTNEQFF	TGCAGTGCCCCGACTAGCGGGGTGACCAATGAGCAGTTCTTC
few	TRBV12-5	TRBD1	TRBJ2-1	CASGLASGTAVNEQFF	TGTGCTAGTGGTTTGGCTTCCGGGACAGCCGTCAATGAGCAGTTCTTC
few	TRBV7-9	.	TRBJ1-2	CASSLAAANYGYTF	TGTGCCAGCAGCTTAGCGGCAGCTAACTATGGCTACACCTTC
many	TRBV10-3	.	TRBJ2-7	CAISESAMREQYF	TGTGCCATCAGTGAGTCGGCCATGAGGGAGCAGTACTTC
many	TRBV12-3/TRBV12-4	.	TRBJ1-1	CASSRTNTEAFF	TGTGCCAGCAGCCGGACAAACACTGAAGCTTTCTTT
.	TRBV4-1	TRBD2	TRBJ2-5	CASSQQQRGTYQETQYF	TGCGCCAGCAGCCAACAACAGCGGGGGACGTACCAAGAGACCCAGTACTTC
many	TRBV5-1	.	TRBJ1-1	CASFPGRTNTEAFF	TGCGCCAGCTTCCCCGGGCGGACGAACACTGAAGCTTTCTTT
.	TRBV7-3	.	TRBJ1-2	CASSLSTGGGYTF	TGTGCCAGCAGCCTCAGTACAGGTGGGGGCTACACCTTC
many	TRBV6-2/TRBV6-3	.	TRBJ2-1	CASSRGPTTYNEQFF	TGTGCCAGCAGTAGAGGACCCACCACCTACAATGAGCAGTTCTTC
few	TRBV3-1	.	TRBJ2-7	CASSLSDGSYEQYF	TGTGCCAGCAGTCTTTCGGACGGGTCCTACGAGCAGTACTTC
many	TRBV18	.	TRBJ1-2	CASSPPPADDNYGYTF	TGTGCCAGCTCACCACCACCGGCAGATGACAACTATGGCTACACCTTC
many	TRBV7-9	.	TRBJ2-1	CASSWDNYNEQFF	TGTGCCAGCAGCTGGGACAACTACAATGAGCAGTTCTTC
.	TRBV3-1	.	TRBJ2-7	CASSQAAVFYF	TGTGCCAGCAGCCAAGCCGCAGTTTTCTACTTC
.	TRBV20-1	.	TRBJ1-2	CSARDREGPPRGYTF	TGCAGTGCTAGAGATCGGGAGGGACCGCCTCGAGGCTACACCTTC
many	TRBV15	TRBD1	TRBJ2-1	CATSRDIAQGVYNEQFF	TGTGCCACCAGCAGAGATATCGCCCAGGGGGTCTACAATGAGCAGTTCTTC
few	TRBV29-1	TRBD1	TRBJ1-1	CSAEGQGYTEAFF	TGCAGCGCCGAGGGACAGGGGTACACTGAAGCTTTCTTT
.	TRBV5-4	TRBD2	TRBJ2-2	CASSLAGALPGELFF	TGTGCCAGCAGCTTAGCGGGGGCCCTGCCCGGGGAGCTGTTTTTT